This TCR beta chain is from a study of Ad26.COV2.S vaccination and SARS-CoV-2 variants. Study results and limitations: For non-spike TCRs, breadth in vaccine recipients resembled that in placebo recipients.

This clone has just one count. Its antigen is as yet unknown. Sequencing was performed with immunoSEQ multiplex PCR; in TCRdb, only in-frame clones are kept and a portion is missing. The table shows some 180,000 clones, with roughly nine tenths occurring only once. The CDR3 extends over 12 amino acids. The ends lost 4 bases at V and 14 bases at J; junction bases unmatched: 8. The specimen comprised peripheral blood, sampled after recovery from COVID-19. V gene TRBV12-3 or TRBV12-4 combines with J gene TRBJ2-1, with 7 nucleotides matching TRBD2. The origin of this receptor is a human donor who had recovered from COVID-19. CDR3 in DNA: TGTGCCAGCAGTTATTTGATGGCGGGGGAGTTCTTC. It is translated as CASSYLMAGEFF.